These 2 T cell receptor beta chains were all obtained from the same sample, sequenced in a study of CD8+ T cells in alopecia areata. As to treatment: oral pan-JAK inhibitor, 5-10 mg twice daily. Sequencing templates came from extracted RNA that was reverse transcribed into cDNA. Libraries were prepared by immunoSEQ multiplex PCR; TCRdb keeps only in-frame clonotypes and omits some of them. The sample lists 70,000 or so clones; 25% to 35% were seen once. This specimen was CD8+ T cells sorted from blood, taken at week 4, from a patient treated with tofacitinib. These receptors came from a human donor with alopecia areata.

This clone has only one observation. The chain employs TRBV29-1 and TRBJ2-7; 8 bases line up with TRBD1. The germline CDR1 and CDR2 sequences are SQVTM and ANQGSEA. CDR3 length: 12 amino acids. V was pared by 4 bases and J by 12 bases, with 11 bases of the junction left unmatched. The CDR3 loop is CSVGGSTGARYF. The CDR3 DNA reads as TGCAGCGTTGGGGGCTCGACAGGGGCGCGGTACTTC.

This clone turned up a few times. The rearrangement joins TRBV4-1 to TRBJ2-7; D ambiguous. Trimming stripped 4 bases from V and 0 bases from J, with 13 bases between. This CDR3 is built from 15 residues. Per the germline V gene, CDR1 is MGHRA and CDR2 is YSYEKL. CDR3 amino acids: CASSPEVSLSYEQYF. CDR3 nucleotides: TGCGCCAGCAGCCCAGAGGTGAGCCTCTCCTACGAGCAGTACTTC.